Presented here are 27 T cell receptor beta chains from one specimen sequenced in a study of response to subunit inactivated influenza vaccine. Using its own MiXCR run on the RT-PCR reads, TCRdb lists one record per CDR3 protein. The top ten hold approximately 10% of the sample, which has 750,000 to 850,000 distinct CDR3 sequences, approximately 17% seen once. Sequenced here: PBMCs from blood, sampled 5 days after vaccination. The receptors were gathered from a middle-aged man who received an inactivated influenza vaccine.

CDR3 in amino acids: CAWSFGGSGSYNSPLHF. The CDR3 DNA reads TGTGCCTGGAGTTTCGGGGGGAGCGGCTCCTATAATTCACCCCTCCACTTT. The chain uses TRBV30 and TRBJ1-6; D is perhaps TRBD1 (5 bases). Germline V gives CDR1 GTSNPN, CDR2 SVGIG (reference sequence). The CDR3 has 17 residues. Deletions cut 2 bases from V and 0 bases from J, with 14 bases between.

This clonotype has ten or more counts. V and J are TRBV20-1 and TRBJ1-2; 7 bases are shared with TRBD1. The CDR3 consists of 14 residues. Germline lookup yields CDR1 DFQATT and CDR2 SNEGSKA (reference sequence). V lost 0 bases and J lost 5; bases outside the gene matches: 6. In nucleotides, the CDR3 is TGCAGTGCTAGAGACTTACACAGGGGTTATGGCTACACCTTC. It encodes CSARDLHRGYGYTF.

The gene calls are TRBV7-9 and TRBJ2-7, with 9 bases aligning to TRBD1. The CDR3 length is 15 residues. After removal of 3 bases from V and 5 bases from J, the junction contained 8 bases not matched to a gene. The V gene's germline CDR1 is SEHNR and CDR2 FQNEAQ (reference sequence). CDR3 amino acids: CASSFRDRDINEQYF. For the CDR3, the DNA is TGTGCCAGCAGCTTCCGGGACAGGGACATCAACGAGCAGTACTTC.

This clonotype turned up a few times. The chain couples TRBV7-2 to TRBJ1-1, with no clear D. This CDR3 is 15 amino acids long. Trimming shortened V by 5 bases and J by 0 bases, and 13 bases separated the two germline ends. Germline V lookup: CDR1 SGHTA, CDR2 FQGNSA. CDR3 bases: TGTGCCAGCAGCCCGAGAGACATCATGAACACTGAAGCTTTCTTT. Residues: CASSPRDIMNTEAFF.

The V gene is TRBV7-8, the J gene TRBJ2-7, with 11 bases fitting TRBD1. J lost 2 bases, V lost 7 bases, and 13 bases had no gene match. There are 17 residues in the CDR3. Per germline, CDR1 SGHVS and CDR2 FQNEAQ. CDR3 DNA: TGTGCCAGCACCGGGAGTGGACAGGGGGCTGTCACCTACGAGCAGTACTTC. Protein: CASTGSGQGAVTYEQYF.

Written as DNA, the CDR3 is TGTGCCACCAGTGAGCGCCTTTTCACCGGGGAGCTGTTTTTT. As protein: CATSERLFTGELFF. The gene calls are TRBV24-1 and TRBJ2-2; D unclear. The germline V and J ends were trimmed by 4 bases and 4 bases, with 9 bases remaining between them. The CDR3 consists of 14 residues. From germline, CDR1 is KGHDR and CDR2 SFDVKD.

This rearrangement joins TRBV20-1 to TRBJ1-6; tentative D call: TRBD1 (6 bases). CDR1 and CDR2 from the germline V gene are DFQATT and SNEGSKA (reference sequence). The CDR3 is made up of 17 amino acids. Between the trimmed V and J ends, which lost 1 base and 1 base, there was a span of 14 bases. The CDR3 region is CSARGGMGASYNSPLHF. Written as DNA, the CDR3 is TGCAGTGCTAGAGGGGGAATGGGGGCGTCCTATAATTCACCCCTCCACTTT.

The rearrangement links TRBV4-2 to TRBJ2-7, with a possible D match to TRBD2 (5 bases). The germline V and J ends were trimmed by 5 bases and 3 bases, with 11 bases remaining between them. Per germline, CDR1 LGHNA and CDR2 YNFKEQ. The CDR3 is 13 amino acids. The CDR3 DNA follows: TGTGCCAGCAGCGCGGGCGGAGTCTACGAGCAGTACTTC. Its protein is CASSAGGVYEQYF.

V is TRBV20-1 and J is TRBJ2-5; D gene uncertain. Trimming cost V 6 bases and J 0 bases, with 14 bases left between them. Germline CDR1 DFQATT, CDR2 SNEGSKA (reference sequence). The CDR3 runs 14 residues. In DNA, the CDR3 is TGCAGTGCCACGCCCCTCAGGTACCAAGAGACCCAGTACTTC. Translated, it gives CSATPLRYQETQYF.

A few counts support this clonotype. The rearrangement joins TRBV6-2 or TRBV6-3 to TRBJ2-7, with D perhaps matching TRBD1 (5 bases). Germline loops: CDR1 MNHEY, CDR2 SVGEGT. The CDR3 runs to 12 residues. The V end was cut by 6 bases, the J end by 3 bases, with 9 bases between. The CDR3 DNA reads TGTGCCAGCAGCACCAGGGACTACGAGCAGTACTTC. Protein: CASSTRDYEQYF.

The V and J genes are TRBV3-1 and TRBJ1-5; 11 bases match TRBD1. With V trimmed by 3 bases and J by 5 bases, 0 bases remained unmatched. This CDR3 has 14 residues. CDR1 and CDR2 (germline): LGHDT, YNNKEL (reference sequence). DNA for the CDR3: TGTGCCAGCAGCCAGGGACAGGGGGATCAGCCCCAGCATTTT. Translation: CASSQGQGDQPQHF.

This clonotype was observed a handful of times. This chain connects TRBV7-2 to TRBJ2-3, with 8 bases matching TRBD1. CDR1 is SGHTA, CDR2 FQGNSA, per germline. The trim removed 5 bases at V and 3 bases at J, leaving 10 bases unmatched. This CDR3 region has 16 residues. The DNA for the CDR3 is TGTGCCAGCAGCAAAGACTCAGGGGGCCGGACAGATACGCAGTATTTT. It yields the protein CASSKDSGGRTDTQYF.

The chain uses TRBV18 and TRBJ2-3; D remains ambiguous. The CDR3 sequence is 12 residues long. Germline CDR1 reads KGHSH; CDR2 reads LQKENI. V gave up 3 bases and J gave up 5 bases, with 6 bases separating them. For the CDR3, the DNA is TGTGCCAGCTCACCCAATCAAGATACGCAGTATTTT. Encoded protein: CASSPNQDTQYF.

The rearrangement joins TRBV3-1 to TRBJ2-2, with D uncertain. V lost 1 base, J lost 3 bases, and 6 bases lay in between. This CDR3 is 14 amino acids long. CDR1 and CDR2 from the germline V gene are LGHDT and YNNKEL (reference sequence). CDR3: CASSQVSYTGELFF. The CDR3 DNA follows: TGTGCCAGCAGCCAAGTGTCCTACACCGGGGAGCTGTTTTTT.

This clonotype was seen at least ten times. This rearrangement joins TRBV5-1 to TRBJ2-1, with TRBD2 matching over 9 bases. Per germline, CDR1 SGHRS and CDR2 YFSETQ. V was clipped by 2 bases and J by 7 bases; unmatched bases: 7. The CDR3 is made up of 15 amino acids. The CDR3 DNA sequence: TGCGCCAGCAGCTTTTTAGCGGGAGCCCTTAATGAGCAGTTCTTC. Its translation is CASSFLAGALNEQFF.

CDR3 protein: CASSLWDRATGELFF. DNA of the CDR3: TGTGCCAGCAGTTTATGGGACAGGGCCACCGGGGAGCTGTTTTTT. The chain links TRBV28 to TRBJ2-2; 8 positions agree with TRBD1. There are 15 residues in the CDR3. Trimming cost V 0 bases and J 4 bases; bases outside gene matches: 1. CDR1 is MDHEN, CDR2 SYDVKM, per germline.

The chain recombines TRBV20-1 with TRBJ1-1; possible D gene TRBD1, 6 bases. The CDR3 length is 14 residues. V was clipped by 2 bases and J by 3 bases, with 13 bases between them. From germline, CDR1 is DFQATT and CDR2 SNEGSKA (reference sequence). CDR3: CSARSGGRDTEAFF. The DNA of the CDR3 is TGCAGTGCTAGATCGGGGGGGCGGGACACTGAAGCTTTCTTT.

This clonotype turned up a few times. The CDR3 spells CASRVGTPDTQYF. The CDR3 DNA is TGCGCCAGCAGAGTGGGGACCCCGGATACGCAGTATTTT. This chain connects TRBV5-1 to TRBJ2-3; D is tentatively TRBD1 or TRBD2 (5 bases each). In germline, CDR1 is SGHRS, CDR2 YFSETQ. The CDR3 runs to 13 residues. The V end lost 5 bases, the J end lost 6 bases, and 13 bases lay between the germline ends.

The CDR3 nucleotides are TGCGCCAGCAGCCCGGCGAGGTACCAAGAGACCCAGTACTTC. It translates to CASSPARYQETQYF. The chain is built from TRBV5-1 and TRBJ2-5; the D is unclear. This CDR3 has 14 amino acids. The germline V gene encodes CDR1 SGHRS and CDR2 YFSETQ. Trimming shortened V by 4 bases and J by 0 bases, and 10 bases separated the two germline ends.

The gene calls are TRBV28 and TRBJ2-7; D might be TRBD1 or TRBD2, each matching 6 bases. Germline V gene sequence: CDR1 MDHEN, CDR2 SYDVKM. The V end lost 2 bases, the J end lost 5 bases, and 13 bases lay between the germline ends. The CDR3 covers 14 residues. CDR3: CASSLTGAGNEQYF. The DNA for the CDR3 is TGTGCCAGCAGTTTAACGGGGGCCGGAAACGAGCAGTACTTC.

The gene calls are TRBV7-9 and TRBJ2-3; no clear D gene. Germline V gene lookup returns CDR1 SEHNR and CDR2 FQNEAQ (reference sequence). Trimming shortened V by 3 bases and J by 5 bases, and 9 bases separated the two germline ends. The CDR3 spans 13 residues. The CDR3 sequence is CASSFRSEDTQYF. CDR3 coding DNA: TGTGCCAGCAGCTTTAGGAGTGAAGATACGCAGTATTTT.

This clonotype was seen a few times. The chain is built from TRBV9 and TRBJ1-2, with TRBD1 identical over 12 bases. Trimming took 3 bases from V and 4 from J; bases not matched to a gene: 4. The CDR3 loop spans 15 amino acids. Germline CDR1 is SGDLS and CDR2 is YYNGEE. DNA of the CDR3: TGTGCCAGCAGCGCAGGGACAGGGGGCGTCTATGGCTACACCTTC. Translation gives CASSAGTGGVYGYTF.

This clonotype showed up many times. The chain is built from TRBV15 and TRBJ2-1; D call uncertain. CDR1 LNHNV and CDR2 YYDKDF come from the germline V gene (reference sequence). This CDR3 contains 13 residues. With 2 bases removed from V and 8 bases from J, the gap between germline ends came to 10 bases. CDR3 DNA sequence: TGTGCCACCAGCAGAAACGACCGGGATGAGCAGTTCTTC. Amino acid sequence: CATSRNDRDEQFF.

This clonotype has at least ten counts. The DNA for the CDR3 is TGCAGTGCTAGAGATCAGGGTTACGAGCAGTACTTC. Translating it yields CSARDQGYEQYF. The chain links TRBV20-1 to TRBJ2-7; D is perhaps TRBD1 (5 bases). CDR3 length: 12 residues. Germline lookup yields CDR1 DFQATT and CDR2 SNEGSKA (reference sequence). The V gene lost 0 bases and the J gene lost 4 bases, with 7 bases spanning the gap.

J is TRBJ2-2 and V is TRBV11-2; D is unclear. Germline V CDR1 and CDR2: SGHAT, FQNNGV. This CDR3 contains 15 residues. V lost 3 bases and J 7 bases, leaving 15 bases between the germline ends. Here the CDR3 reads CASSFWAAQVGELFF. The CDR3 DNA follows: TGTGCCAGCAGCTTCTGGGCGGCTCAGGTCGGGGAGCTGTTTTTT.

This clonotype was detected only a few times. The CDR3 DNA reads TGTGCCATCAGTCCCGGGACAGGGAAAACCGGGGAGCTGTTTTTT. It translates to CAISPGTGKTGELFF. The chain combines TRBV10-3 with TRBJ2-2, with 9 bases that match TRBD1. Losses at the gene ends were 5 bases for V and 5 bases for J; bases not matched to a gene: 6. The germline V gene encodes CDR1 ENHRY and CDR2 SYGVKD. The CDR3 runs to 15 residues.

This chain connects TRBV2 to TRBJ1-2; perhaps TRBD1 as D (6 bases). The CDR3 is made up of 13 amino acids. The germline V and J ends were trimmed by 6 bases and 4 bases, with 12 bases remaining between them. Germline assignment: CDR1 SNHLY and CDR2 FYNNEI. CDR3 sequence (DNA): TGTGCCAGCAGCCCACAGGGTCCCTATGGCTACACCTTC. Protein sequence: CASSPQGPYGYTF.